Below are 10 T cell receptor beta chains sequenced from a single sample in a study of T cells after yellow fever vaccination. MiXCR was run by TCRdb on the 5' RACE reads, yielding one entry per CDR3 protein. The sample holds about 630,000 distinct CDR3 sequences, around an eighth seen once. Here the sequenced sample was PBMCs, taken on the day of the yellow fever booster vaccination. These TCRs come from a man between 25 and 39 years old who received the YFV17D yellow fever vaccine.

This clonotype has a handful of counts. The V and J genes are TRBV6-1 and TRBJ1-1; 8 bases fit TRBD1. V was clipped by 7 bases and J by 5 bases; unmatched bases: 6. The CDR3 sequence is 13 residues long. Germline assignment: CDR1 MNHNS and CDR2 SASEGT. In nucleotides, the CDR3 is TGTGCCAGCACCCGACAGGGGCGGACTGAAGCTTTCTTT. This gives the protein CASTRQGRTEAFF.

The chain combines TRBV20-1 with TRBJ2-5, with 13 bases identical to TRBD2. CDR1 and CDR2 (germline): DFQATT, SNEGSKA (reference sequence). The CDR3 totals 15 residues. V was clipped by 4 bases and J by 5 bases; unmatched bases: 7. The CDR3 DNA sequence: TGCAGTGCTACTAGGACTAGCGGGAGAGTGGAGACCCAGTACTTC. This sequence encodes CSATRTSGRVETQYF.

CDR3: CASSVGGYTEAFF. In nucleotides, the CDR3 is TGTGCCAGCAGCGTAGGAGGGTACACTGAAGCTTTCTTT. The chain has TRBV9 and TRBJ1-1; D ambiguous. V was cut by 0 bases and J by 3 bases, with 6 bases left in between. This CDR3 is built from 13 residues. Germline lookup yields CDR1 SGDLS and CDR2 YYNGEE.

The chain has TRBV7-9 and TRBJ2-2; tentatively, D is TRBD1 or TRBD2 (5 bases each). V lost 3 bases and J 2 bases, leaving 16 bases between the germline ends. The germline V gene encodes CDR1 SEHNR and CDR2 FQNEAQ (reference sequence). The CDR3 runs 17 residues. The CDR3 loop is CASSFAPIGDNTGELFF. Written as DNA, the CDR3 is TGTGCCAGCAGCTTTGCCCCCATAGGGGACAACACCGGGGAGCTGTTTTTT. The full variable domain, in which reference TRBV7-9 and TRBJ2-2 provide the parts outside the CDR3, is DTGVSQNPRHKITKRGQNVTFRCDPISEHNRLYWYRQTLGQGPEFLTYFQNEAQLEKSRLLSDRFSAERPKGSFSTLEIQRTEQGDSAMYLCASSFAPIGDNTGELFFGEGSRLTVL.

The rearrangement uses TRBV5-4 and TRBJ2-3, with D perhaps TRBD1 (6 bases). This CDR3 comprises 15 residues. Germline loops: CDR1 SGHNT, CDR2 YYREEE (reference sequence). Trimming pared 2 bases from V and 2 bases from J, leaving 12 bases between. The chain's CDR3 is CASSFGAGDTDTQYF. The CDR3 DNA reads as TGTGCCAGCAGCTTCGGGGCAGGGGACACAGATACGCAGTATTTT.

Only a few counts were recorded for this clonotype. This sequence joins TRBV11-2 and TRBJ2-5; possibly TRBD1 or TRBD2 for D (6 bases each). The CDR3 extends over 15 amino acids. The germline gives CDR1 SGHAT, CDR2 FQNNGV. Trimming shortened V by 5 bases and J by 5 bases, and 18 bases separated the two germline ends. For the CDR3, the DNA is TGTGCCAGCAGCCGTGGTAGGGGGGACCGGGAGACCCAGTACTTC. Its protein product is CASSRGRGDRETQYF.

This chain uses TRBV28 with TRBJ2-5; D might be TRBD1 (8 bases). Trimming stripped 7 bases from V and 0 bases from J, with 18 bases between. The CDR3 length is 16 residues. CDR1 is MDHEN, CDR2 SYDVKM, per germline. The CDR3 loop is CASTTGGALYQETQYF. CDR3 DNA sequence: TGTGCCAGCACCACAGGGGGGGCCCTGTACCAAGAGACCCAGTACTTC.

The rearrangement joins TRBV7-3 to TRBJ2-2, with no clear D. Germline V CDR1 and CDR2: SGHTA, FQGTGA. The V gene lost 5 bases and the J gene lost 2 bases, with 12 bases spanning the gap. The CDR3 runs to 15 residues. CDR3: CASSAQLGNTGELFF. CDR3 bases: TGTGCCAGCAGCGCCCAGCTCGGCAACACCGGGGAGCTGTTTTTT.

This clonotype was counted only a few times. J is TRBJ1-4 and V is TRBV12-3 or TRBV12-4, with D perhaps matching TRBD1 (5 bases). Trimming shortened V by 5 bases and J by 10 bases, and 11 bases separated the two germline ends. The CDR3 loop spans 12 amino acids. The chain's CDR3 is CASSTPRGKLFF. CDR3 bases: TGTGCCAGCAGTACTCCGAGGGGAAAACTGTTTTTT.

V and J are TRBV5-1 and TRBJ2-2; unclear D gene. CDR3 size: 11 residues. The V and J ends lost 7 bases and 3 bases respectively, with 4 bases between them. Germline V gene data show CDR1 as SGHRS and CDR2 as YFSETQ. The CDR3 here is CASADTGELFF. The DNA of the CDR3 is TGCGCCAGCGCAGACACCGGGGAGCTGTTTTTT.